Below are 4 T cell receptor beta chains sequenced from a single sample in a study of blood T cell repertoires in COVID-19. Sequencing used immunoSEQ multiplex PCR; TCRdb keeps in-frame clones, though not all of them. The sample lists 150,000 to 200,000 clones, about 85% seen once, with 0.95% to 1.5% in the top ten. Sequenced sample: peripheral blood. The receptors originated from a man aged 55 to 69 who had recovered from COVID-19.

This clone turned up a few times. J is TRBJ1-1 and V is TRBV2, with TRBD1 matching over 7 bases. The CDR3 is 12 residues long. Losses at the gene ends were 7 bases for V and 8 bases for J; bases not matched to a gene: 7. CDR1 and CDR2 (germline): SNHLY, FYNNEI. CDR3 protein: CASTRDSNEAFF. The CDR3 DNA reads TGTGCCAGCACCCGGGACAGCAACGAAGCTTTCTTT.

The genes are TRBV15 and TRBJ2-5; 12 bases align to TRBD2. Germline loops: CDR1 LNHNV, CDR2 YYDKDF (reference sequence). The CDR3 has 18 residues. V lost 4 bases, J lost 4 bases, and 13 bases stayed unmatched. DNA for the CDR3: TGTGCCACCAGCACCCGACACCTAGCGGGGGGGTTCGGAGAGACCCAGTACTTC. It is translated as CATSTRHLAGGFGETQYF.

The CDR3 is CSATGGFDTGELFF. CDR3 DNA: TGCAGCGCGACAGGGGGTTTCGACACCGGGGAGCTGTTTTTT. The chain links TRBV29-1 to TRBJ2-2; 9 bases line up with TRBD1. Trimming cost V 7 bases and J 3 bases; bases outside gene matches: 6. There are 14 residues in the CDR3. The germline V gene encodes CDR1 SQVTM and CDR2 ANQGSEA.

This clone has a single count. J is TRBJ2-7 and V is TRBV6-5; 7 bases match TRBD2. V gave up 6 bases and J gave up 4 bases; unmatched junction bases: 9. Per germline, CDR1 MNHEY and CDR2 SVGAGI. This CDR3 contains 14 residues. The CDR3: CASSQGLIGYEQYF. The CDR3 DNA is TGTGCCAGCAGCCAGGGACTAATCGGATACGAGCAGTACTTC.